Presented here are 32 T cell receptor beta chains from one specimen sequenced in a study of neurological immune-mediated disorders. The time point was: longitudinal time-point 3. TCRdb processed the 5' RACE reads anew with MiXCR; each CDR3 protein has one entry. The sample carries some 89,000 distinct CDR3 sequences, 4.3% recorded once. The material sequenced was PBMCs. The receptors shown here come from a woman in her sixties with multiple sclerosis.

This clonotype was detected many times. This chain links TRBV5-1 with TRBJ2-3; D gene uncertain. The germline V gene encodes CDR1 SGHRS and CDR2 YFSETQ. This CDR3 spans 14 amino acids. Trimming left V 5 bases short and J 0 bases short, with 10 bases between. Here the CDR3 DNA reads TGCGCCAGCAGAACCCACCCTAGCACAGATACGCAGTATTTT. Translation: CASRTHPSTDTQYF.

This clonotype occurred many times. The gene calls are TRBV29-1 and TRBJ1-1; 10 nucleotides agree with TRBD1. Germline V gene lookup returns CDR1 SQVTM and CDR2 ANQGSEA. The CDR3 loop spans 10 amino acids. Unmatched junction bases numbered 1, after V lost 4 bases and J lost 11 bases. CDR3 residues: CSVGGQGAFF. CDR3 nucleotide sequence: TGCAGCGTTGGGGGACAGGGGGCTTTCTTT.

The DNA of the CDR3 is TGTGCCAGCAGCTTCAGGGCTAGCGTGGGTGAGCAGTTCTTC. Translated, it gives CASSFRASVGEQFF. The chain couples TRBV5-6 to TRBJ2-1, with a tentative D call TRBD2 (6 bases). The CDR3 totals 14 residues. Germline V gene sequence: CDR1 SGHDT, CDR2 YYEEEE. V lost 2 bases, J lost 9 bases, and 15 bases lay in between.

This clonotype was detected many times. CDR3 in DNA: TGTGCCAGCAGCAGGGGACCTCAAGTCCCCCAGTACTTC. This codes for CASSRGPQVPQYF. The chain combines TRBV7-2 with TRBJ2-5; D tentatively reads TRBD1 or TRBD2 (5 bases each). CDR1 is SGHTA, CDR2 FQGNSA, per germline. V lost 5 bases, J lost 9 bases, and 16 bases lay in between. The CDR3 contains 13 residues.

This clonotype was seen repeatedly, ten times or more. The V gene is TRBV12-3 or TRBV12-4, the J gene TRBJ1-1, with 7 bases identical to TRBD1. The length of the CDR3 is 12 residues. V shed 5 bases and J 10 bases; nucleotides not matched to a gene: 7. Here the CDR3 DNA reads TGTGCCAGCAGTACCTCGACAGGGCGAGCTTTCTTT. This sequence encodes CASSTSTGRAFF.

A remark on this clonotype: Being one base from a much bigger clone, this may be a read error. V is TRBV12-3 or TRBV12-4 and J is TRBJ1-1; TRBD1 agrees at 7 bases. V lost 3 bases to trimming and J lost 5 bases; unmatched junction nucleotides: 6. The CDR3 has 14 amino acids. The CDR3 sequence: CASSFNTGVTEAFF. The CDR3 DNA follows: TGTGCCAGCAGTTTTAATACAGGGGTAACTGAAGCTTTCTTT.

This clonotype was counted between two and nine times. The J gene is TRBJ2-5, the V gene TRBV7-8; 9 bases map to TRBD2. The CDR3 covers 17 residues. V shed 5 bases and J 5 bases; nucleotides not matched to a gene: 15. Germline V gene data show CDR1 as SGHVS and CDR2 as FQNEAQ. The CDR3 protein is CASSLISGGVGGETQYF. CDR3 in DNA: TGTGCCAGCAGCCTGATTAGCGGGGGAGTAGGCGGGGAGACCCAGTACTTC.

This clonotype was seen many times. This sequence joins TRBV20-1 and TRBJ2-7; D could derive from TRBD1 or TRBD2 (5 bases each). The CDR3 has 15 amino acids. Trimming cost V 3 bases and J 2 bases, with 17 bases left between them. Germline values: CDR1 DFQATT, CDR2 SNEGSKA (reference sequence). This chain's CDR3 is CSASLGETSTYEQYF. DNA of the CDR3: TGCAGTGCTAGTTTAGGGGAGACATCAACCTACGAGCAGTACTTC.

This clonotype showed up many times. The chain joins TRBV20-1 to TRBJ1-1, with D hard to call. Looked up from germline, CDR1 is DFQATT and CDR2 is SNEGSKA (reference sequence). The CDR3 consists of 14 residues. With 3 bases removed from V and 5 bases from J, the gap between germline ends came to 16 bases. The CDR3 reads CSASFSLVGTEAFF. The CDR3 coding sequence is TGCAGTGCTAGTTTTTCTCTGGTGGGGACTGAAGCTTTCTTT.

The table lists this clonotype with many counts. The CDR3 region is CASSYNRNTEAFF. The CDR3 region has the DNA TGTGCCAGCAGTTACAACAGAAACACTGAAGCTTTCTTT. J is TRBJ1-1 and V is TRBV6-5; D call uncertain. CDR3 length: 13 residues. Germline V gene data show CDR1 as MNHEY and CDR2 as SVGAGI. Trimming removed 2 bases at V and 2 bases at J, with 6 bases between.

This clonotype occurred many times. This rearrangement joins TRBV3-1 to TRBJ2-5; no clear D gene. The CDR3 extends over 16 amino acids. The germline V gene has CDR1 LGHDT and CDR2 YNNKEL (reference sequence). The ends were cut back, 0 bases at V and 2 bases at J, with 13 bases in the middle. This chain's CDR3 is CASSQDRSYRQETQYF. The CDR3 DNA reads TGTGCCAGCAGCCAAGATCGGTCGTACAGACAAGAGACCCAGTACTTC.

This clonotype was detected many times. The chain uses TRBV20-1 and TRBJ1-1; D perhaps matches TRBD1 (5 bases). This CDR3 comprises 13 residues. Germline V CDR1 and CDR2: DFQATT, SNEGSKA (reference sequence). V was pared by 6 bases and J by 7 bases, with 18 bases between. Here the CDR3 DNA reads TGCAGTGCGAGATCGATCGGGGGGATTGAAGCTTTCTTT. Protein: CSARSIGGIEAFF.

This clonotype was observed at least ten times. The CDR3 region is CASTSSYEQYF. The CDR3 DNA sequence: TGTGCCAGCACTTCATCTTACGAGCAGTACTTC. The gene calls are TRBV12-3 or TRBV12-4 and TRBJ2-7; D not resolved. Trimming cost V 7 bases and J 4 bases, with 8 bases left between them. This CDR3 region has 11 residues.

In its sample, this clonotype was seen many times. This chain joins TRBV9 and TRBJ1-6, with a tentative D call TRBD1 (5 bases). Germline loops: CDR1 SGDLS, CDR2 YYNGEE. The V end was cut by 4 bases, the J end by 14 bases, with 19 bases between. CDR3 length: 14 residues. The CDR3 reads CASSPGDLMGSLHF. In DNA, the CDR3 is TGTGCCAGCAGCCCGGGGGACCTGATGGGGTCCCTCCACTTT.

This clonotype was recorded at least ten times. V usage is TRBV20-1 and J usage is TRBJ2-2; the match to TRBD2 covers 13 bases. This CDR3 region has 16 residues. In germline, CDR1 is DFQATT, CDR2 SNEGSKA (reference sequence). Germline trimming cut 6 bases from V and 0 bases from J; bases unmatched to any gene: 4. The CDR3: CSARTSGGPNTGELFF. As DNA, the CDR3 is TGCAGTGCGAGGACTAGCGGGGGCCCGAACACCGGGGAGCTGTTTTTT.

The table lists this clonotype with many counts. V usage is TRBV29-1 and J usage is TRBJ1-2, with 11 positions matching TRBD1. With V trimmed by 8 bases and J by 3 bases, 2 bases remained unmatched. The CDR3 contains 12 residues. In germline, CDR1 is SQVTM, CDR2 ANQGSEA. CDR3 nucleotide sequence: TGCAGCTCGGGACAGGGGGACTATGGCTACACCTTC. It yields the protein CSSGQGDYGYTF. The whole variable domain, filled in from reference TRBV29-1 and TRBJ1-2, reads SAVISQKPSRDICQRGTSLTIQCQVDSQVTMMFWYRQQPGQSLTLIATANQGSEATYESGFVIDKFPISRPNLTFSTLTVSNMSPEDSSIYLCSSGQGDYGYTFGSGTRLTVV.

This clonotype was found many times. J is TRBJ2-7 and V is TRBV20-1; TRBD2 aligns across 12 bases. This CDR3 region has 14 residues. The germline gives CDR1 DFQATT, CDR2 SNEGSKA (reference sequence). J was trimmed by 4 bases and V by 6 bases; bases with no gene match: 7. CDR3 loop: CSAPGLAGPYEQYF. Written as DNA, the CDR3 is TGCAGTGCCCCCGGACTAGCGGGGCCTTACGAGCAGTACTTC.

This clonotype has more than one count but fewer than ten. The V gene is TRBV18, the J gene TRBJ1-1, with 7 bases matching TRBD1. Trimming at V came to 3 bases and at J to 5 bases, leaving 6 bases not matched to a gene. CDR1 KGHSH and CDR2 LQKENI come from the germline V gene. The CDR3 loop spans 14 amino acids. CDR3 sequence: CASSPDRVVTEAFF. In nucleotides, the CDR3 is TGTGCCAGCTCACCCGACAGGGTGGTGACTGAAGCTTTCTTT.

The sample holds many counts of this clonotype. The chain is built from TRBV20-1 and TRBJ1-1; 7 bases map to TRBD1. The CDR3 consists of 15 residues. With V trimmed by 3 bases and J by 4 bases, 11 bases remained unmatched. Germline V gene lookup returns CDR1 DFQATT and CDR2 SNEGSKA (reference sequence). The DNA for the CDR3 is TGCAGTGCTAGGCCAATGGCAGGGGGGTTCACTGAAGCTTTCTTT. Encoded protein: CSARPMAGGFTEAFF.

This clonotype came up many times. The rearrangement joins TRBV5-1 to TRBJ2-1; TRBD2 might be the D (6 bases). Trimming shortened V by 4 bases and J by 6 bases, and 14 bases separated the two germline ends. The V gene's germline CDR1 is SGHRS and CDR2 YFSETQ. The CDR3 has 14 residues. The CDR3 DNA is TGCGCCAGCAGCGCGGGGCCTCCTACCAATGAGCAGTTCTTC. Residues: CASSAGPPTNEQFF.

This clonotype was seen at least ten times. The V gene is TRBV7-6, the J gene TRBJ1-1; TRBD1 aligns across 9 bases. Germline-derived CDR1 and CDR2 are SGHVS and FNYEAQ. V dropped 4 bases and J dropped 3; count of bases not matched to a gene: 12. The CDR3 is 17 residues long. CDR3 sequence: CASSYLGDREVYTEAFF. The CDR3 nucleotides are TGTGCCAGCAGCTACTTAGGGGACAGGGAAGTTTACACTGAAGCTTTCTTT.

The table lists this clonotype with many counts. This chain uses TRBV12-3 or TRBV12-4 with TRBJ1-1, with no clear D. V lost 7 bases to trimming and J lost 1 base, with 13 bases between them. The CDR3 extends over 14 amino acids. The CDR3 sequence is CASTLREGNTEAFF. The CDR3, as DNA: TGTGCCAGCACCTTGAGGGAGGGGAACACTGAAGCTTTCTTT.

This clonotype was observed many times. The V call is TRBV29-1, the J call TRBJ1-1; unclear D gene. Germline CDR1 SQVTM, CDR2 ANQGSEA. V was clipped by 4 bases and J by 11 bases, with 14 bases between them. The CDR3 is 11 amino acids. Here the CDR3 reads CSVGPSGVAFF. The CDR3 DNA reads TGCAGCGTTGGCCCCTCCGGGGTGGCTTTCTTT.

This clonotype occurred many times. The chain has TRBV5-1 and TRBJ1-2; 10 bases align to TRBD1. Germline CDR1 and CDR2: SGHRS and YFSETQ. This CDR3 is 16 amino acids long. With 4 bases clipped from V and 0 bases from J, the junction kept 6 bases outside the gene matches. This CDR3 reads CASSRGQGEANYGYTF. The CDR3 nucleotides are TGCGCCAGCAGCAGAGGACAGGGGGAAGCTAACTATGGCTACACCTTC.

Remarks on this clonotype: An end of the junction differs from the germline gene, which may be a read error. As DNA, the CDR3 is TGTGCCAGCAGCGACCAGATAACTAGCGGAGGAGCCGGGCAGTTCTTC. Amino acid sequence: CASSDQITSGGAGQFF. This chain uses TRBV5-1 with TRBJ2-1, with 8 bases lining up with TRBD2. The CDR3 sequence is 16 residues long. Germline lookup yields CDR1 SGHRS and CDR2 YFSETQ.

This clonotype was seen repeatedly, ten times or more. CDR3: CASSQDPSGGPHEQFF. The CDR3 DNA reads TGTGCCAGCAGCCAAGATCCCAGCGGGGGGCCCCATGAGCAGTTCTTC. This chain joins TRBV4-2 and TRBJ2-1; 9 bases are a match to TRBD2. There are 16 residues in the CDR3. V dropped 0 bases and J dropped 8; count of bases not matched to a gene: 8. Germline CDR1 LGHNA, CDR2 YNFKEQ.

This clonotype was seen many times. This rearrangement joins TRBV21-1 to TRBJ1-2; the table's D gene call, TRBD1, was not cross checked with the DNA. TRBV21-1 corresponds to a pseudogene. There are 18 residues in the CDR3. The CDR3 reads CASSKENGTGVERDGYTF. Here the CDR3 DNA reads TGTGCCAGCAGCAAAGAAAATGGGACAGGGGTTGAGCGAGATGGCTACACCTTC.

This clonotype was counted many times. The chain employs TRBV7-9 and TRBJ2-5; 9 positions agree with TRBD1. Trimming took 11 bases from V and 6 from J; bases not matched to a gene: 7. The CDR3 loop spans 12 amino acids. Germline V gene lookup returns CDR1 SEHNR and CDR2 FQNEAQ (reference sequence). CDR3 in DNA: TGTGCCGGGGGGACAGGGTCAAAGACCCAGTACTTC. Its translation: CAGGTGSKTQYF.

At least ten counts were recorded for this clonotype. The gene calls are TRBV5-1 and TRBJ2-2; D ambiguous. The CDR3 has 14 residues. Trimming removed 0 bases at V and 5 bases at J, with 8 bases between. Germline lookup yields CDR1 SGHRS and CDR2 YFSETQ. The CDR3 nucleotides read TGCGCCAGCAGCTTGGTGGCCAAGACCGGGGAGCTGTTTTTT. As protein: CASSLVAKTGELFF.

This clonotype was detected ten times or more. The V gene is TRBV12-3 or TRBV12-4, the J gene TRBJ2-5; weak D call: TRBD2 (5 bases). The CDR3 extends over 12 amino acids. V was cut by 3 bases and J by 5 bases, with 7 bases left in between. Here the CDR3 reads CASSFSGETQYF. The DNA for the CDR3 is TGTGCCAGCAGTTTTTCGGGGGAGACCCAGTACTTC.

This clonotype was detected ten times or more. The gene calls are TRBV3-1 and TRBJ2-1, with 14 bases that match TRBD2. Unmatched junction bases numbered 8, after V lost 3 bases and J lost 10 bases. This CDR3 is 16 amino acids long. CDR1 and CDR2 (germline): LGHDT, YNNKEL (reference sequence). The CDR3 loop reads CASSHRLAGGEAEQFF. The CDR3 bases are TGTGCCAGCAGCCACCGACTAGCGGGGGGGGAGGCAGAGCAGTTCTTC.

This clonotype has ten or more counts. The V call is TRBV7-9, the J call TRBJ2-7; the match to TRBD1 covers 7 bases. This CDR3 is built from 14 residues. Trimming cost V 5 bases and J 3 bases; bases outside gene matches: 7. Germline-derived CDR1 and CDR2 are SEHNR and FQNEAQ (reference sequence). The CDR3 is CASSHEAGGYEQYF. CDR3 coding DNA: TGTGCCAGCAGCCACGAGGCAGGGGGCTACGAGCAGTACTTC.